This TCR beta chain derives from a study of blood T cell repertoires in COVID-19. Looked up from germline, CDR1 is SGDLS and CDR2 is YYNGEE. CDR3 size: 16 residues. Trimming cost V 2 bases and J 5 bases; bases outside gene matches: 7. In the source study's methods: The authors estimated nucleated cell counts from reference gene primer amplification. The protocol was immunoSEQ multiplex PCR, while the TCRdb copy is restricted to in-frame clones and leaves out a portion. The V and J calls and clone size were taken over from that table, and D and trimming were inferred from the DNA. The data hold some 300,000 clones, with roughly 91% observed a single time.

The TCR originated in a woman in her twenties or thirties with COVID-19, enrolled during active disease. The sequencing sample was made of peripheral blood. This sequence joins TRBV9 and TRBJ2-1; 10 bases fit TRBD2. CDR3: CASSVDGLAAHNEQFF. CDR3 in DNA: TGTGCCAGCAGCGTTGACGGACTAGCGGCCCACAATGAGCAGTTCTTC.